The present TCR beta chain was sequenced within a study of cytomegalovirus exposure and HLA in healthy donors. General study points: The authors later linked a missense DCLRE1C variant to TCR beta V- and J-gene trimming.

PCR employed 60 Vbeta and 13 Jbeta primers. Sequencing was performed with immunoSEQ multiplex PCR; in TCRdb, only in-frame clones are kept and a portion is missing. The sample consists of 250,000 to 350,000 clones, 85% to 90% of them appearing once. This CDR3 is 14 amino acids long. Germline V gene sequence: CDR1 SGDLS, CDR2 YYNGEE. The J segment lost 7 bases and the V segment lost 0 bases, leaving 3 bases of the junction unmatched. Turning to this clone: Its antigen is currently unknown. The sample contains more than one DNA sequence encoding this CDR3.

This receptor was taken from a woman in her late teens or twenties in good health and CMV-seronegative. The chain links TRBV9 to TRBJ2-1; 8 nucleotides align to TRBD2. The specimen was PBMCs. Here the CDR3 DNA reads TGTGCCAGCAGCGTAGCGGGGGGGCTTAATGAGCAGTTCTTC. Translating it yields CASSVAGGLNEQFF.